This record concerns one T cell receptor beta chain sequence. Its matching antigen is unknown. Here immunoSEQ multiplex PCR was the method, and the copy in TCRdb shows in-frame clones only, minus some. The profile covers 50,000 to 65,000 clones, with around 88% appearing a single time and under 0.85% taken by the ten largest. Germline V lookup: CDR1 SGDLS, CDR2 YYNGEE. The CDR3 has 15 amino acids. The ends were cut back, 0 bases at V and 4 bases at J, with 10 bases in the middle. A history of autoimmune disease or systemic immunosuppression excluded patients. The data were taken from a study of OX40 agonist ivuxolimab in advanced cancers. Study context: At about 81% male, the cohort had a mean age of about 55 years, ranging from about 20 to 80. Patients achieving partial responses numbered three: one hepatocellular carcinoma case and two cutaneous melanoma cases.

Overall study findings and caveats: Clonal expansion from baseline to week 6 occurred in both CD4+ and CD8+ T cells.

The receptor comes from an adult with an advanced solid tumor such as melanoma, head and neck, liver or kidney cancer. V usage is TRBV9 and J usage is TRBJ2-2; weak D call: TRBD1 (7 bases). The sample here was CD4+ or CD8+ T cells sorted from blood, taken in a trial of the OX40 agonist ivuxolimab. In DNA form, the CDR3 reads TGTGCCAGCAGCGTAGTTCAGGGGGGCACCGGGGAGCTGTTTTTT. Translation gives CASSVVQGGTGELFF.